The next 14 T cell receptor beta chains were all read from a single sample in a study of blood T cells in healthy people across ages. A second 7 to 11 cycle PCR used barcoded and J-beta primers. TCRdb analysed the 5' RACE reads with MiXCR anew, one entry per CDR3 protein. The data hold under 2 million distinct CDR3 sequences, with around 36% observed a single time. The sample was blood. The receptors originated from a woman between 25 and 40 years old in good health.

This clonotype was picked up a small number of times. This chain joins TRBV11-1 and TRBJ2-6, with D possibly TRBD2 on 5 matching bases. CDR3 size: 16 residues. CDR1 and CDR2 from the germline V gene are SGHAT and FQDESV (reference sequence). With 5 bases removed from V and 2 bases from J, the gap between germline ends came to 13 bases. DNA of the CDR3: TGTGCCAGCAGCCATCCTCCGAGGGCTGGGGCCAACGTCCTGACTTTC. Its translation: CASSHPPRAGANVLTF.

Comments on this clonotype: A much bigger clone sits one base away, suggesting this may be a read error. Lacking the conserved final phenylalanine or tryptophan, this CDR3 likely reflects a read error. In DNA, the CDR3 is TGCGCCAGCAAGGGGAGCGGGAGCCTCTCGAAAGAGACCCAGTACTTA. As protein: CASKGSGSLSKETQYL. The chain combines TRBV5-1 with TRBJ2-7; 8 nucleotides align to TRBD2. The last part of the DNA fits TRBJ2-5 better; the J call may be wrong. Germline V gives CDR1 SGHRS, CDR2 YFSETQ. The CDR3 totals 16 residues.

J is TRBJ1-1 and V is TRBV5-1, with D possibly being TRBD1 (6 bases). Germline CDR1 is SGHRS and CDR2 is YFSETQ. The CDR3 extends over 15 amino acids. Trimming took off 1 base at V and 2 bases at J, with 12 bases between the two ends. The CDR3 reads CASSLPGRGNTEAFF. CDR3 nucleotides: TGCGCCAGCAGCTTGCCGGGCAGGGGAAACACTGAAGCTTTCTTT.

Concerning this clonotype itself: With a much larger clone just one base away, this may be a read error. The V call is TRBV7-9, the J call TRBJ2-5; 8 bases are a match to TRBD1. Germline-derived CDR1 and CDR2 are SEHNR and FQNEAQ (reference sequence). Trimming at V came to 5 bases and at J to 4 bases, leaving 15 bases not matched to a gene. The CDR3 loop spans 17 amino acids. DNA of the CDR3: TGTGCCAGCAGCAGAACCTCAGGGGGCGCGTACCGAGAGACCCAGTACTTC. Translating gives CASSRTSGGAYRETQYF.

This clonotype showed up just a few times. This chain connects TRBV10-3 to TRBJ2-1, with D perhaps given as TRBD1 or TRBD2 (5 bases each). CDR1 and CDR2 from the germline V gene are ENHRY and SYGVKD. This CDR3 has 15 residues. V was cut by 10 bases and J by 0 bases, with 16 bases left in between. CDR3 amino acids: CATHGTESSYNEQFF. The CDR3 region has the DNA TGTGCCACCCATGGGACGGAGAGCTCCTACAATGAGCAGTTCTTC.

The table lists this clonotype with many counts. V and J are TRBV27 and TRBJ2-1; 8 bases fit TRBD2. V trimming: 3 bases; J trimming: 3 bases; junction bases outside the gene matches: 7. Germline CDR1 reads MNHEY; CDR2 reads SMNVEV (reference sequence). The CDR3 has 16 amino acids. In DNA form, the CDR3 reads TGTGCCAGCAGTTTGGAGGCGGGAGGTCTCTACAATGAGCAGTTCTTC. Protein: CASSLEAGGLYNEQFF.

Of note for this clonotype: A much larger clone is a single base away; this may be a read error. The CDR3 loop is CAIRRTARGTGAYEQYF. DNA for the CDR3: TGTGCCATCAGGAGAACCGCGCGTGGGACAGGGGCGTACGAGCAGTACTTC. The chain uses TRBV10-3 and TRBJ2-7; 10 bases agree with TRBD1. The CDR3 spans 17 residues. With 6 bases clipped from V and 4 bases from J, the junction kept 15 bases outside the gene matches. Per germline, CDR1 ENHRY and CDR2 SYGVKD.

CDR3 region: CASSLYPDSYEQYF. The CDR3 DNA reads TGTGCCAGCAGTTTATACCCAGATTCCTACGAGCAGTACTTC. The genes are TRBV27 and TRBJ2-7; D unclear. Per the germline V gene, CDR1 is MNHEY and CDR2 is SMNVEV (reference sequence). The V end was cut by 1 base, the J end by 1 base, with 8 bases between. This CDR3 region has 14 residues.

A word on this clonotype: Being one base from a much bigger clone, this may be a read error. V is TRBV12-3 or TRBV12-4 and J is TRBJ2-7, with 7 bases aligning to TRBD2. The tail of the sequence fits TRBJ2-5 better, so the J call may be wrong. This CDR3 region has 14 residues. The CDR3 sequence: CANSSGGSGETQYF. The CDR3 bases are TGTGCCAACAGCTCGGGGGGTTCTGGGGAGACCCAGTACTTC.

The V gene is TRBV10-1, the J gene TRBJ2-7, with a possible D match to TRBD1 (6 bases). From germline, CDR1 is WNHNN and CDR2 SYGVQD (reference sequence). This CDR3 is built from 13 residues. Trimming removed 5 bases at V and 5 bases at J, with 13 bases between. The CDR3 spells CASSPTTGNEQYF. Here the CDR3 DNA reads TGCGCCAGCAGTCCAACCACAGGGAACGAGCAGTACTTC.

The chain has TRBV5-1 and TRBJ1-4, with D hard to call. CDR3 length: 17 residues. In germline, CDR1 is SGHRS, CDR2 YFSETQ. Trimming took 0 bases from V and 3 from J, leaving 15 bases between them. CDR3 sequence reads: CASSLGGSGIANEKLFF. CDR3 bases: TGCGCCAGCAGCTTGGGCGGGAGTGGTATCGCTAATGAAAAACTGTTTTTT.

This clonotype appeared a few times. The chain links TRBV18 to TRBJ2-7; D is perhaps TRBD1 (5 bases). The length of the CDR3 is 14 residues. V was shortened by 0 bases and J by 2 bases, with 8 bases between the two germline ends. CDR1 is KGHSH, CDR2 LQKENI, per germline. The CDR3 sequence is CASSPPPGTYEQYF. DNA for the CDR3: TGTGCCAGCTCACCACCGCCAGGGACCTACGAGCAGTACTTC.

The CDR3 nucleotides read TGTGCCAGCAGAAGCACAGGTGGGAGGAGGGAGACCCAGTACTTC. Amino acids: CASRSTGGRRETQYF. The chain links TRBV12-3 or TRBV12-4 to TRBJ2-5; a weak D match, TRBD2 (6 bases). V lost 6 bases, J lost 5 bases, and 19 bases lay in between. CDR3 size: 15 residues.

The chain links TRBV6-6 to TRBJ2-7, with 8 bases lining up with TRBD1. Germline V gene data show CDR1 as MNHNY and CDR2 as SVGAGI (reference sequence). Trimming took 7 bases from V and 1 from J; bases not matched to a gene: 9. The CDR3 covers 15 residues. The CDR3 nucleotides read TGTGCCAGCACTCAGGGGGCCCTAGGTTCCTACGAGCAGTACTTC. Protein: CASTQGALGSYEQYF.